This T cell receptor (beta chain) was sequenced in a study of chronic HIV infection and antiretroviral therapy. TCRdb redid the calling of the 5' RACE reads with MiXCR, one entry per CDR3 protein. The sample has over 40,000 distinct CDR3 sequences; 19% are singletons. The CDR3 is 15 residues long. V lost 5 bases and J 6 bases, leaving 17 bases between the germline ends. Germline loops: CDR1 SGHAT, CDR2 FQNNGV. This receptor was obtained from an adult who had HIV and had not received antiretroviral therapy, or was an uninfected healthy control (not recorded which). The V call is TRBV11-2, the J call TRBJ2-1; a possible D gene is TRBD1 (6 bases). The material sequenced was peripheral blood. The DNA of the CDR3 is TGTGCCAGCAGCCCCGGGCACAGGGAAGCCAATGAGCAGTTCTTC. Translation gives CASSPGHREANEQFF.